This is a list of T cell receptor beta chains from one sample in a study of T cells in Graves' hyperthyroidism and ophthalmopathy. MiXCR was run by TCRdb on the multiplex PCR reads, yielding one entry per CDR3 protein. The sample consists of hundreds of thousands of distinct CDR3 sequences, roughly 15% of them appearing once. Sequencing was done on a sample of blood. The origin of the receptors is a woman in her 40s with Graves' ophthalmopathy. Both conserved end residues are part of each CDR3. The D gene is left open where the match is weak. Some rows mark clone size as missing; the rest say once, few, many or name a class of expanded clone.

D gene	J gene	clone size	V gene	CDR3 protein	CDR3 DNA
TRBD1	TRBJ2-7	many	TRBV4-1	CASSLGQGAYEQYF	TGTGCCAGCAGTTTGGGGCAGGGGGCCTACGAGCAGTACTTC
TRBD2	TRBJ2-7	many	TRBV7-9	CASSASGRAKEQYF	TGTGCCAGCAGCGCCAGCGGGAGGGCCAAGGAGCAGTACTTC
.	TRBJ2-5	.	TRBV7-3	CASSLGLKQETQYF	TGTGCCAGCAGCTTAGGATTAAAGCAAGAGACCCAGTACTTC
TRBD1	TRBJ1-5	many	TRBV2	CASSRDRGRGQPQHF	TGTGCCAGCAGCCGGGACAGGGGGCGCGGACAGCCCCAGCATTTT
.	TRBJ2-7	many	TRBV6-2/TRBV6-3	CASTRRAYEQYF	TGTGCCAGCACCCGAAGGGCCTACGAGCAGTACTTC
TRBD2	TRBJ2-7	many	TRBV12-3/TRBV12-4	CASSLTLAGDYEQYF	TGTGCCAGCAGTTTAACACTAGCGGGAGACTACGAGCAGTACTTC
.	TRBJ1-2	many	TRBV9	CASSPLPGNYGYTF	TGTGCCAGCAGCCCTCTCCCAGGGAACTATGGCTACACCTTC
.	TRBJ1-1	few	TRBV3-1	CASSQTTGIGAFF	TGTGCCAGCAGCCAGACGACAGGCATCGGGGCTTTCTTT
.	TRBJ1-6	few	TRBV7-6	CASSFNYSEIISLLHF	TGTGCCAGCAGCTTTAACTATTCGGAGATCATTTCACTCCTCCACTTT
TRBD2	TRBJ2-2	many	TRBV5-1	CASSTYYPGGGNTGELFF	TGCGCCAGCAGCACATACTACCCGGGAGGCGGGAACACCGGGGAGCTGTTTTTT
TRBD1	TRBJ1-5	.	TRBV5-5	CASSWGTGYNQPQHF	TGTGCCAGCAGCTGGGGGACAGGTTACAATCAGCCCCAGCATTTT
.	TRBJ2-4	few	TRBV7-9	CASSLVAFGNIQYF	TGTGCCAGCAGCTTAGTGGCGTTTGGGAACATTCAGTACTTC
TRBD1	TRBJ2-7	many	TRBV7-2	CASSWDRLREQYF	TGTGCCAGCAGCTGGGACAGGCTAAGGGAGCAGTACTTC
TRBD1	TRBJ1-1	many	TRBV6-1	CASSARTGAIRDTEAFF	TGTGCCAGCAGTGCCAGGACAGGGGCAATTCGGGACACTGAAGCTTTCTTT
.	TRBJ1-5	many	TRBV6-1	CASSEGQSNQPQHF	TGTGCCAGCAGTGAAGGACAGAGCAATCAGCCCCAGCATTTT
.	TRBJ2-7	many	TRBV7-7	CASSLTVGSEQYF	TGTGCTAGCAGCTTAACGGTGGGGTCCGAGCAGTACTTC
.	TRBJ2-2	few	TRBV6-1	CASSERAGIGTGELFF	TGTGCCAGCAGTGAACGCGCAGGGATCGGCACCGGGGAGCTGTTTTTT
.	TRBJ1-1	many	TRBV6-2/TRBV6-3	CASSLVDQNTEALF	TGTGCCAGCAGCCTCGTTGACCAGAACACTGAAGCTCTCTTT
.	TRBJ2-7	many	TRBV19	CASSPGGVPYEQYF	TGTGCCAGTAGCCCCGGCGGTGTTCCCTACGAGCAGTACTTC
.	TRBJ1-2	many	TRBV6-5	CASSYSPRDYGYTF	TGTGCCAGCAGTTACTCGCCGAGGGACTATGGCTACACCTTC
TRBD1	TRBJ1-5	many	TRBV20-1	CSARVGQANQPQHF	TGCAGTGCTAGAGTGGGACAGGCCAATCAGCCCCAGCATTTT
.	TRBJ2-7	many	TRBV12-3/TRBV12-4	CASTPRGASEQYF	TGTGCCAGCACCCCGAGAGGGGCTAGTGAGCAGTACTTC
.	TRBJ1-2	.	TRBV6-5	CASSYWGTDDYGYTF	TGTGCCAGCAGTTACTGGGGGACCGACGATTATGGCTACACCTTC
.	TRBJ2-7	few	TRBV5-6	CASSRLTSYEQYF	TGTGCCAGCAGCAGGTTGACCTCCTACGAGCAGTACTTC
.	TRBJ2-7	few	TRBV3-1	CASSQATPLYEQYF	TGTGCCAGCAGCCAAGCGACTCCCTTATACGAGCAGTACTTC
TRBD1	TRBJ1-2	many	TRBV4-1	CASSQEGWTGPNYGYTF	TGCGCCAGCAGCCAAGAAGGGTGGACAGGGCCAAACTATGGCTACACCTTC
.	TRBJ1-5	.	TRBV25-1	CASSMTGRNQPQHF	TGTGCCAGCAGCATGACAGGCCGAAATCAGCCCCAGCATTTT
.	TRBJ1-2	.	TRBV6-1	CASRIANGYTF	TGTGCCAGCAGAATTGCGAATGGCTACACCTTC
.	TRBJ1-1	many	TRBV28	CASSSASGTEAFF	TGTGCCAGCAGTTCCGCCTCAGGCACTGAAGCTTTCTTT
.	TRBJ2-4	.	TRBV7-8	CASSERQERAQSKNIQYF	TGTGCCAGCAGCGAGCGTCAGGAGAGGGCCCAGTCTAAAAACATTCAGTACTTC
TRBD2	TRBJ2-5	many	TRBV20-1	CSATPLGRTTYTQETQYF	TGCAGTGCTACTCCGCTCGGGAGGACTACCTACACCCAAGAGACCCAGTACTTC
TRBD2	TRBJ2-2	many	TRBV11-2	CASSLHLGGSAGELFF	TGTGCCAGCAGCCTACACTTGGGCGGGAGTGCCGGGGAGCTGTTTTTT
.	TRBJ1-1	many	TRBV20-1	CSARDAEATGEAFF	TGCAGTGCTAGAGACGCGGAAGCTACGGGAGAAGCTTTCTTT
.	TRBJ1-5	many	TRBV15	CATSRGGKFNQPQHF	TGTGCCACCAGCAGAGGGGGGAAGTTCAATCAGCCCCAGCATTTT
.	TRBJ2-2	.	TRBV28	CASVHRNTGELFF	TGTGCCAGCGTCCACAGGAACACCGGGGAGCTGTTTTTT
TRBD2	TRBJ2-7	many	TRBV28	CASSQAGTSFYEQYF	TGTGCCAGCAGCCAGGCCGGGACTAGCTTCTACGAGCAGTACTTC